This T cell receptor beta chain is drawn from a study of glioma-infiltrating T cells. Overall study findings and caveats: Above-expected tissue-blood divergence occurred in all gliomas, most in low-grade ones. Tissue and blood shared very few CDR3 sequences.

Amplification of TCR alpha and beta CDR3 regions from RNA used iRepertoire nested multiplex PCR. For one-step reverse transcription and amplification, 100-400 ng of tissue mRNA or PBMC total RNA was used. TCRdb reprocessed the multiplex PCR reads with MiXCR, giving one entry per CDR3 protein. Among around 190,000 distinct CDR3 sequences listed, around 32% were seen once. In this sample, this clonotype turned up a few times. The antigen remains unidentified. The CDR3 covers 15 residues. Germline V lookup: CDR1 LGHDT, CDR2 YNNKEL (reference sequence). The germline V and J ends were trimmed by 3 bases and 0 bases, with 11 bases remaining between them.

The sample comprised glioma tissue, nonneoplastic brain tissue, or PBMCs (not recorded which). The chain joins TRBV3-1 to TRBJ1-2; D might be TRBD1 (5 bases). This TCR derives from a human donor with low-grade glioma or glioblastoma, undergoing nonglioma brain surgery, or in good health (not recorded which). The CDR3 region has the DNA TGTGCCAGCAGCCACGGGGCGAGGGCTAACTATGGCTACACCTTC. This gives the protein CASSHGARANYGYTF. The full variable domain, rest sourced from reference TRBV3-1 and TRBJ1-2, is DTAVSQTPKYLVTQMGNDKSIKCEQNLGHDTMYWYKQDSKKFLKIMFSYNNKELIINETVPNRFSPKSPDKAHLNLHINSLELGDSAVYFCASSHGARANYGYTFGSGTRLTVV.